Below, 21 T cell receptor beta chains from the same sample are listed, as sequenced in a study of T cell responses to AZD1222 COVID-19 vaccine. Produced via immunoSEQ multiplex PCR; TCRdb's table is partial and in-frame only. The data contain around 50,000 clones, 65% to 90% of them singletons. The sequences come from peripheral blood, collected 28 days after the second AZD1222 dose. All receptors derive from an adult who received the AZD1222 COVID-19 vaccine.

This chain joins TRBV9 and TRBJ1-2; 9 positions agree with TRBD1. This CDR3 comprises 16 residues. Germline CDR1 is SGDLS and CDR2 is YYNGEE. Trimming at V came to 3 bases and at J to 4 bases, leaving 10 bases not matched to a gene. The CDR3 nucleotides are TGTGCCAGCAGCGAGGATCAACAGGGGGCGGGCTATGGCTACACCTTC. It yields the protein CASSEDQQGAGYGYTF.

Comments on this clone: Other DNA sequences in the same sample also yield this CDR3. CDR3 nucleotides: TGTGCCAGCAGTTTGGGCACTGAAGCTTTCTTT. Translated: CASSLGTEAFF. This chain uses TRBV6-2 or TRBV6-3 with TRBJ1-1, with no clear D. Deletions cut 4 bases from V and 4 bases from J, with 4 bases between. Germline V gene data show CDR1 as MNHEY and CDR2 as SVGEGT. CDR3 size: 11 residues.

This clone came up a few times. The chain is built from TRBV30 and TRBJ1-5, with 12 bases aligning to TRBD1. Trimming at V came to 2 bases and at J to 5 bases, leaving 4 bases not matched to a gene. Germline V CDR1 and CDR2: GTSNPN, SVGIG (reference sequence). This CDR3 is built from 15 residues. In DNA form, the CDR3 reads TGTGCCTGGAGTTCCGGGACAGGGGGCCATCAGCCCCAGCATTTT. It translates to CAWSSGTGGHQPQHF.

The chain combines TRBV7-8 with TRBJ1-4, with TRBD1 as a possible D gene (5 bases). The CDR3 loop spans 14 amino acids. Germline V lookup: CDR1 SGHVS, CDR2 FQNEAQ. V gave up 2 bases and J gave up 11 bases, with 15 bases separating them. The CDR3 DNA follows: TGTGCCAGCAGCTTACAGGGAGGGGACGGTAAACTGTTTTTT. As protein: CASSLQGGDGKLFF.

The V and J genes are TRBV4-1 and TRBJ2-5; a possible D gene is TRBD2 (6 bases). The CDR3 totals 14 residues. Germline V gene lookup returns CDR1 MGHRA and CDR2 YSYEKL. V lost 0 bases, J lost 9 bases, and 14 bases lay in between. The CDR3 DNA follows: TGCGCCAGCAGCCAAGAACCCGGAACGGGGGCCCAGTACTTC. The encoded protein is CASSQEPGTGAQYF.

The rearrangement joins TRBV7-6 to TRBJ2-7; D is undetermined. Trimming removed 5 bases from V and 4 bases from J, with 24 bases in between. Germline lookup yields CDR1 SGHVS and CDR2 FNYEAQ. This CDR3 is built from 17 residues. The CDR3 bases are TGTGCCAGCAGCACCCCCCAAGGGTTAGGGAAGAGGTACGAGCAGTACTTC. Its protein product is CASSTPQGLGKRYEQYF.

This chain uses TRBV6-5 with TRBJ1-5; TRBD1 is a possible D gene (6 bases). With 4 bases removed from V and 1 base from J, the gap between germline ends came to 14 bases. Per germline, CDR1 MNHEY and CDR2 SVGAGI. The CDR3 totals 16 residues. CDR3 loop: CASSSLGGASNQPQHF. In nucleotides, the CDR3 is TGTGCCAGCAGTTCCCTGGGGGGGGCAAGCAATCAGCCCCAGCATTTT.

This clone was found once. CDR3 loop: CASSLGVSAGATGELFF. For the CDR3, the DNA is TGTGCCAGCAGCTTAGGAGTCTCCGCGGGCGCCACCGGGGAGCTGTTTTTT. The chain employs TRBV11-2 and TRBJ2-2; maybe TRBD2 (5 bases). The germline V gene encodes CDR1 SGHAT and CDR2 FQNNGV. This CDR3 region has 17 residues. V lost 1 base, J lost 4 bases, and 16 bases lay in between.

This clone was found once. The V and J genes are TRBV11-3 and TRBJ1-1; tentative D call: TRBD1 (5 bases). Trimming left V 11 bases short and J 1 base short, with 11 bases between. CDR1 and CDR2 from the germline V gene are SGHNT and YENEEA. The CDR3 runs 12 residues. In nucleotides, the CDR3 is TGTGCCGCGGGGGGGAGGAACACTGAAGCTTTCTTT. Its translation is CAAGGRNTEAFF.

A single count supports this clone. The chain uses TRBV7-2 and TRBJ1-2; tentatively, D is TRBD1 (5 bases). V shed 5 bases and J shed 2 bases, with 12 bases lying between them. This CDR3 has 14 amino acids. CDR1 is SGHTA and CDR2 is FQGNSA in the germline V gene. The CDR3 DNA reads TGTGCCAGCAGCCAGGGAGGATTGAACTATGGCTACACCTTC. It yields the protein CASSQGGLNYGYTF.

This chain links TRBV28 with TRBJ1-1; D remains ambiguous. CDR1 and CDR2 from the germline V gene are MDHEN and SYDVKM. V lost 5 bases, J lost 2 bases, and 9 bases lay in between. CDR3 length: 13 residues. CDR3 bases: TGTGCCAGCAGTCCCCTCGTAAACACTGAAGCTTTCTTT. The encoded protein is CASSPLVNTEAFF.

V usage is TRBV14 and J usage is TRBJ2-5; D gene ambiguous. CDR1 is SGHDN, CDR2 FVKESK, per germline. This CDR3 comprises 14 residues. Trimming removed 4 bases at V and 5 bases at J, with 14 bases between. DNA of the CDR3: TGTGCCAGCAGCCCAACACTTTACCCTGAGACCCAGTACTTC. Translated: CASSPTLYPETQYF.

The V gene is TRBV7-2, the J gene TRBJ2-7; weak D call: TRBD1 (6 bases). Germline assignment: CDR1 SGHTA and CDR2 FQGNSA. The CDR3 is 12 residues long. V was trimmed by 1 base and J by 10 bases, leaving 11 bases between them. The CDR3 here is CASSLVQGKQYF. The CDR3 bases are TGTGCCAGCAGCTTAGTTCAGGGGAAACAGTACTTC.

V usage is TRBV28 and J usage is TRBJ2-5, with D possibly matching TRBD2 (6 bases). Between the trimmed V and J ends, which lost 6 bases and 5 bases, there was a span of 19 bases. CDR1 is MDHEN, CDR2 SYDVKM, per germline. There are 15 residues in the CDR3. The CDR3 reads CASSPQRREKETQYF. As DNA, the CDR3 is TGTGCCAGCAGCCCACAGAGACGGGAGAAGGAGACCCAGTACTTC.

This chain uses TRBV28 with TRBJ1-1; no clear D gene. The germline V and J ends were trimmed by 10 bases and 0 bases, with 9 bases remaining between them. The CDR3 sequence is 12 residues long. Germline CDR1 reads MDHEN; CDR2 reads SYDVKM. Here the CDR3 DNA reads TGTGCCACCCAAATAGTGAACACTGAAGCTTTCTTT. Its protein is CATQIVNTEAFF.

The chain links TRBV10-3 to TRBJ2-5; 11 bases match TRBD1. V lost 9 bases, J lost 4 bases, and 10 bases stayed unmatched. CDR3 length: 15 amino acids. Per germline, CDR1 ENHRY and CDR2 SYGVKD. Here the CDR3 reads CAMGATGTGGETQYF. The CDR3 DNA reads TGTGCCATGGGGGCTACCGGGACAGGGGGAGAGACCCAGTACTTC.

The rearrangement uses TRBV6-1 and TRBJ1-6; D is undetermined. The V end lost 1 base, the J end lost 3 bases, and 7 bases lay between the germline ends. Germline CDR1 MNHNS, CDR2 SASEGT. There are 15 residues in the CDR3. This CDR3 reads CASSEDGNYNSPLHF. CDR3 DNA sequence: TGTGCCAGCAGTGAAGACGGGAACTATAATTCACCCCTCCACTTT.

This clone was observed a single time. The rearrangement links TRBV29-1 to TRBJ2-6; a weak D match, TRBD1 (6 bases). This CDR3 comprises 14 residues. Germline loops: CDR1 SQVTM, CDR2 ANQGSEA. V was shortened by 6 bases and J by 4 bases, with 13 bases between the two germline ends. The CDR3 DNA follows: TGCAGCGTGCTACAGGGCCTCGGGGCCAACGTCCTGACTTTC. Translation gives CSVLQGLGANVLTF.

The V and J genes are TRBV2 and TRBJ2-1; D is perhaps TRBD2 (6 bases). This CDR3 is 13 amino acids long. V lost 6 bases and J lost 2, with 8 bases in between. Germline V gene sequence: CDR1 SNHLY, CDR2 FYNNEI. This CDR3 reads CASRGGPYNEQFF. The CDR3 coding sequence is TGTGCCAGCAGAGGAGGGCCCTACAATGAGCAGTTCTTC.

The gene calls are TRBV5-1 and TRBJ2-5, with TRBD2 matching 13 bases. Germline CDR1 SGHRS, CDR2 YFSETQ. CDR3 size: 19 residues. J lost 1 base, V lost 4 bases, and 13 bases had no gene match. This chain's CDR3 is CASSPGLAGNIEPQETQYF. As DNA, the CDR3 is TGCGCCAGCAGCCCGGGACTAGCGGGGAACATCGAACCCCAAGAGACCCAGTACTTC.

The chain combines TRBV15 with TRBJ1-1; the match to TRBD1 covers 8 bases. V gave up 1 base and J gave up 5 bases; unmatched junction bases: 6. CDR3 length: 15 amino acids. Per germline, CDR1 LNHNV and CDR2 YYDKDF (reference sequence). The CDR3: CATSRGHRGGTEAFF. The CDR3, as DNA: TGTGCCACCAGCAGAGGACACAGGGGGGGGACTGAAGCTTTCTTT.